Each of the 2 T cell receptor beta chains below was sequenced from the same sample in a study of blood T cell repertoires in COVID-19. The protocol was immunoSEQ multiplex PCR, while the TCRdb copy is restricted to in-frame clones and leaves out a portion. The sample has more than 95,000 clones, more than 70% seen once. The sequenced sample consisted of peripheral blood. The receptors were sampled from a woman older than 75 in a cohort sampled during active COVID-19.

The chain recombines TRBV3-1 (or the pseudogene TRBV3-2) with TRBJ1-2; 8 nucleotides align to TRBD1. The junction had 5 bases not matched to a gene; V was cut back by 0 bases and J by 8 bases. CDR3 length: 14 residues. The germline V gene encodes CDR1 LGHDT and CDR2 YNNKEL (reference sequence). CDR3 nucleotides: TGTGCCAGCAGCCAAGACAGGGGGCTGCGGGGCTACACCTTC. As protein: CASSQDRGLRGYTF.

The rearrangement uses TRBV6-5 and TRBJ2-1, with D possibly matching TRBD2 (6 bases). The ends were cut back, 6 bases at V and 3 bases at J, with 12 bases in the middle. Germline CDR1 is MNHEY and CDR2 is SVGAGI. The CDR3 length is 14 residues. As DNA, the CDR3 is TGTGCCAGCAGCCGGGAGCCCCTCTACAATGAGCAGTTCTTC. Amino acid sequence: CASSREPLYNEQFF.